One T cell receptor (beta chain) is described in this entry. Its antigen is as yet unknown. Each CDR3 protein gets one entry after TCRdb re-called the 5' RACE reads with MiXCR. The sample includes about 350,000 distinct CDR3 sequences, roughly 15% of them seen just once. The record originates from a study of T-cell memory formation after mild COVID-19. Study context: For the most part, TCR clusters were specific to one donor. Study outcomes and limitations: A subset of responding clones appeared in pre-infection memory, suggesting cross-reactive memory joined. The study found balanced CD4/CD8 in clones contracting day 15 to 85 and a CD4+ lean in later expanders.

V was pared by 3 bases and J by 9 bases, with 19 bases of the junction left unmatched. Germline-derived CDR1 and CDR2 are LGHNA and YSLEER. The CDR3 loop spans 17 amino acids. The chain employs TRBV4-3 and TRBJ2-5; 7 bases align to TRBD2. Sequenced input: PBMCs or a T cell subset sorted from them (not recorded which). The receptor comes from a man younger than 30 who had mild COVID-19 (a few samples of this study predate the infection). Cell type and time point are not known. CDR3: CASSHERGLPNSGAQYF. The CDR3 DNA is TGCGCCAGCAGCCACGAAAGGGGACTACCAAACTCCGGGGCCCAGTACTTC.